This T cell receptor beta chain was identified during a study of cytomegalovirus exposure and HLA in healthy donors. The primer mix had 60 Vbeta and 13 Jbeta primers. Clones were read by immunoSEQ multiplex PCR, and TCRdb kept only the in-frame ones, dropping some. The table lists 230,000 or so clones, around nine tenths of them singletons. With regard to this clone: No antigen is known for it.

Germline CDR1 is LNHDA and CDR2 is SQIVND (reference sequence). The CDR3 has 14 amino acids. V lost 4 bases, J lost 2 bases, and 11 bases lay in between. Study-level points and caveats: Most CMV-associated TCR beta chains appeared HLA-restricted in a later analysis.

Input material: PBMCs. The V gene is TRBV19, the J gene TRBJ2-5, with D perhaps TRBD1 (6 bases). The clonotype originates from a girl aged 2-10 years in good health and CMV-seronegative. The DNA of the CDR3 is TGTGCCAGTAGTAGTGGGGGCCAACAAGAGACCCAGTACTTC. Residues: CASSSGGQQETQYF.